These 10 T cell receptor beta chains were sequenced from one sample in a study of blood T cell repertoires in COVID-19. TCRdb keeps only in-frame clones here, not all; method: immunoSEQ multiplex PCR. The table has 250,000 to 350,000 clones, roughly 86% seen once. The sample was peripheral blood. The receptors derive from a woman aged 50 to 65 with acute or convalescent COVID-19.

The chain couples TRBV24-1 to TRBJ1-5; D is ambiguous. V gave up 5 bases and J gave up 6 bases, with 7 bases separating them. Germline V gene data show CDR1 as KGHDR and CDR2 as SFDVKD. The CDR3 contains 12 residues. CDR3 bases: TGTGCCACCAGTGTAGGGAGTCAGCCCCAGCATTTT. This encodes CATSVGSQPQHF.

J is TRBJ2-7 and V is TRBV11-2; D unresolved. The V and J ends lost 5 bases and 2 bases respectively, with 7 bases between them. The CDR3 consists of 12 residues. Germline assignment: CDR1 SGHAT and CDR2 FQNNGV. CDR3 amino acids: CASSHQTYEQYF. CDR3 bases: TGTGCCAGCAGCCATCAAACCTACGAGCAGTACTTC.

The chain is built from TRBV11-2 and TRBJ2-2, with D maybe TRBD2 (5 bases). V was pared by 5 bases and J by 0 bases, with 10 bases between. The CDR3 loop spans 15 amino acids. Germline V gene data show CDR1 as SGHAT and CDR2 as FQNNGV. CDR3 sequence reads: CASSQAGANTGELFF. The CDR3 nucleotides are TGTGCCAGCAGCCAGGCGGGCGCGAACACCGGGGAGCTGTTTTTT. Full variable domain (outside the CDR3, taken from reference TRBV11-2 and TRBJ2-2): EAGVAQSPRYKIIEKRQSVAFWCNPISGHATLYWYQQILGQGPKLLIQFQNNGVVDDSQLPKDRFSAERLKGVDSTLKIQPAKLEDSAVYLCASSQAGANTGELFFGEGSRLTVL.

The CDR3 DNA reads TGCGCCAGCACCCCGAGCAATCAGCCCCAGCATTTT. It encodes CASTPSNQPQHF. This chain links TRBV5-1 with TRBJ1-5; no firm D call. Germline V CDR1 and CDR2: SGHRS, YFSETQ. V lost 6 bases and J lost 1, with 5 bases in between. The CDR3 runs to 12 residues.

The chain uses TRBV29-1 and TRBJ1-2, with D uncertain. Germline CDR1 reads SQVTM; CDR2 reads ANQGSEA. CDR3 length: 12 residues. With 3 bases removed from V and 3 bases from J, the gap between germline ends came to 8 bases. CDR3 DNA: TGCAGCGTTGACGGTCTCGACTATGGCTACACCTTC. It specifies CSVDGLDYGYTF.

The chain uses TRBV3-1 (or the pseudogene TRBV3-2) and TRBJ1-2, with D perhaps TRBD1 (5 bases). Trimming left V 3 bases short and J 4 bases short, with 12 bases between. In germline, CDR1 is LGHDT, CDR2 YNNKEL (reference sequence). This CDR3 spans 14 amino acids. This CDR3 is CASSQVRAGYGYTF. The CDR3 bases are TGTGCCAGCAGCCAGGTCAGGGCAGGCTATGGCTACACCTTC.

This chain links TRBV7-9 with TRBJ2-1; TRBD1 matches at 8 bases. This CDR3 spans 15 amino acids. Losses at the gene ends were 5 bases for V and 7 bases for J; bases not matched to a gene: 10. CDR1 is SEHNR and CDR2 is FQNEAQ in the germline V gene (reference sequence). CDR3 loop: CASSRTGTVLNEQFF. The CDR3 coding sequence is TGTGCCAGCAGCCGGACAGGGACCGTCTTGAATGAGCAGTTCTTC. Full variable domain (remainder filled in from reference TRBV7-9 and TRBJ2-1): DTGVSQNPRHKITKRGQNVTFRCDPISEHNRLYWYRQTLGQGPEFLTYFQNEAQLEKSRLLSDRFSAERPKGSFSTLEIQRTEQGDSAMYLCASSRTGTVLNEQFFGPGTRLTVL.

This clone was counted a single time. The J gene is TRBJ1-4, the V gene TRBV3-1 (or the pseudogene TRBV3-2); perhaps TRBD1 as D (6 bases). Trimming removed 5 bases at V and 6 bases at J, with 16 bases between. The CDR3 is made up of 15 amino acids. The germline CDR1 and CDR2 sequences are LGHDT and YNNKEL (reference sequence). CDR3 coding DNA: TGTGCCAGCAGCAAACAGGGCCGAGCGGATGAAAAACTGTTTTTT. This codes for CASSKQGRADEKLFF.

The chain combines TRBV18 with TRBJ1-2; D unresolved. The V gene's germline CDR1 is KGHSH and CDR2 LQKENI. V lost 3 bases to trimming and J lost 2 bases, with 19 bases between them. The CDR3 covers 17 residues. CDR3 coding DNA: TGTGCCAGCTCACCTAGAGTTTCCACAGCACCCAACTATGGCTACACCTTC. It encodes CASSPRVSTAPNYGYTF.

This rearrangement joins TRBV6-5 to TRBJ2-7, with a weak D call TRBD1 (6 bases). Trimming stripped 0 bases from V and 4 bases from J, with 16 bases between. The CDR3 extends over 16 amino acids. Looked up from germline, CDR1 is MNHEY and CDR2 is SVGAGI. Here the CDR3 DNA reads TGTGCCAGCAGTTACTCGATAAACAGGGCTGAGTACGAGCAGTACTTC. Protein product: CASSYSINRAEYEQYF.